Listed here is a single T cell receptor (beta chain). Its target is not known. Germline V gene data show CDR1 as SGDLS and CDR2 as YYNGEE. This CDR3 has 13 residues. V was shortened by 0 bases and J by 4 bases, with 8 bases between the two germline ends. The data were taken from a study of T cell responses to AZD1222 COVID-19 vaccine. The study's findings and limits: As reported, nearly half of all spike-specific TCRs target variant regions that are unmutated.

TCRdb's copy holds only in-frame clones and misses some; the assay was immunoSEQ multiplex PCR. The data contain 130,000 to 150,000 clones, around nine tenths of them singletons. The chain combines TRBV9 with TRBJ2-7; TRBD1 is a possible D gene (6 bases). The sequencing used peripheral blood, collected on day 0 of AZD1222 vaccination. The source is an adult in good health. The CDR3 coding sequence is TGTGCCAGCAGCGTAGCCCAGGGGTACGAGCAGTACTTC. Its protein product is CASSVAQGYEQYF. The whole variable domain, filled in from reference TRBV9 and TRBJ2-7, reads DSGVTQTPKHLITATGQRVTLRCSPRSGDLSVYWYQQSLDQGLQFLIQYYNGEERAKGNILERFSAQQFPDLHSELNLSSLELGDSALYFCASSVAQGYEQYFGPGTRLTVT.